This note documents a single T cell receptor beta chain sequence. Its antigen is unknown. Genomic DNA was employed as the template in profiling TCR beta VDJ and CDR3. One entry per CDR3 protein, called by TCRdb with MiXCR from the reads. The sample has some 92,000 distinct CDR3 sequences, around 62% seen once. The data belong to a study of CD8+CD57+ T cells in acquired aplastic anemia. Trimming stripped 6 bases from V and 5 bases from J, with 28 bases between. Germline V CDR1 and CDR2: LNHDA, SQIVND (reference sequence). The CDR3 contains 18 residues. For sequencing, patients were chosen who had shown expansion of CD8+CD57+ cells by flow cytometry. General observations from the study: Between patients and controls, CD8+ Simpson's diversity did not vary significantly.

The TCR comes from a human donor with aplastic anemia. The material sequenced was sorted CD4+, CD8+, or CD8+CD57+ T cells (not recorded which) from PBMCs. This chain uses TRBV19 with TRBJ1-2, with D tentatively TRBD1 (6 bases). Here the CDR3 DNA reads TGTGCCAGTAGGGGTACAGCCTTGGGGGGGCGCAACTGGTATGGCTACACCTTC. It encodes CASRGTALGGRNWYGYTF.